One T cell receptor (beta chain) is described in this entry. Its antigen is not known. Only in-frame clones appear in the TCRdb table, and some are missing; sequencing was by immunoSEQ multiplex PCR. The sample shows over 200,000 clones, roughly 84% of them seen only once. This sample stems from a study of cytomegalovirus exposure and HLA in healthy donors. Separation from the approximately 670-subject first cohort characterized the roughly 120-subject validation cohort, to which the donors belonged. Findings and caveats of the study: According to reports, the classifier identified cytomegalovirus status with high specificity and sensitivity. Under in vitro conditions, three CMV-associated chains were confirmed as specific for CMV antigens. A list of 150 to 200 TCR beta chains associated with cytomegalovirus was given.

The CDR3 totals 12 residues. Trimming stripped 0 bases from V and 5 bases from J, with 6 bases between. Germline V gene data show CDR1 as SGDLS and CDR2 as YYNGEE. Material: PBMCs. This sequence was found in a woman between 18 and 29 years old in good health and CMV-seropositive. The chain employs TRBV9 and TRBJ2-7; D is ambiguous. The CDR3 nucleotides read TGTGCCAGCAGCGTAGATCTTCACGAGCAGTACTTC. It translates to CASSVDLHEQYF.